This TCR beta chain was profiled in a study of CD8 T cells in ankylosing spondylitis. Study findings and constraints: Characteristic, it appeared, of ankylosing spondylitis blood was a TCR beta motif of roughly eight highly homologous variants. Disease-associated clonotypes exhibited CD8+ identity and were relatively infrequent in peripheral blood. Disease-associated clones were reportedly significantly overrepresented in matched ankylosing spondylitis synovial fluid.

Quantitative 5'-RACE with molecular barcodes produced the TCR beta libraries. TCRdb recomputed calls from the 5' RACE reads with MiXCR, one row per CDR3 protein. The sample lists around 300,000 distinct CDR3 sequences, 11% seen once, with roughly 9.2% in the top ten. Of note for this clonotype: Its specificity is not known. This may be a read error: a much more frequent sequence differs by one nucleotide.

V shed 5 bases and J shed 2 bases, with 7 bases lying between them. The CDR3 totals 13 residues. Germline CDR1 LNHNV, CDR2 YYDKDF (reference sequence). The chain has TRBV15 and TRBJ2-1; D call uncertain. Sequenced material: blood, either unsorted or a sorted T cell fraction (not recorded which). This receptor was identified in a female donor with ankylosing spondylitis or in good health (not recorded which). The CDR3: CATSLEPYNEQFF. CDR3 sequence (DNA): TGTGCCACCAGCCTTGAACCCTACAATGAGCAGTTCTTC.